The 24 T cell receptor beta chains below all came from one sample that was sequenced in a study of cytomegalovirus exposure and HLA in healthy donors. A multiplex PCR was run with 60 Vbeta primers and 13 Jbeta primers. Libraries were prepared by immunoSEQ multiplex PCR; TCRdb keeps only in-frame clonotypes and omits some of them. The sample records more than 95,000 clones, nearly 85% being singletons. The sequencing sample was made of PBMCs. The receptors derive from a man younger than 35 in good health and CMV-seronegative.

The chain combines TRBV18 with TRBJ2-2, with a possible D match to TRBD2 (5 bases). This CDR3 has 15 residues. The germline V gene encodes CDR1 KGHSH and CDR2 LQKENI. The V and J ends lost 6 bases and 3 bases respectively, with 14 bases between them. The CDR3 DNA reads TGTGCCAGCTCCCCCGGACTGAGGGACACCGGGGAGCTGTTTTTT. It encodes CASSPGLRDTGELFF.

This rearrangement joins TRBV7-2 to TRBJ2-3; 10 bases map to TRBD2. The CDR3 loop spans 16 amino acids. With V trimmed by 4 bases and J by 1 base, 5 bases remained unmatched. The germline CDR1 and CDR2 sequences are SGHTA and FQGNSA. CDR3 sequence reads: CASSSLAGDGTDTQYF. CDR3 bases: TGTGCCAGCAGCTCCCTAGCGGGAGACGGCACAGATACGCAGTATTTT. The full variable domain, completed using reference TRBV7-2 and TRBJ2-3, is GAGVSQSPSNKVTEKGKDVELRCDPISGHTALYWYRQSLGQGLEFLIYFQGNSAPDKSGLPSDRFSAERTGGSVSTLTIQRTQQEDSAVYLCASSSLAGDGTDTQYFGPGTRLTVL.

This chain joins TRBV7-2 and TRBJ2-7, with 9 bases fitting TRBD1. With V trimmed by 3 bases and J by 7 bases, 10 bases remained unmatched. CDR1 SGHTA and CDR2 FQGNSA come from the germline V gene. This CDR3 region has 15 residues. The CDR3 region has the DNA TGTGCCAGCAGCTTTCGAGACAGGGGGGGTGGGGAGCAGTACTTC. Translation: CASSFRDRGGGEQYF.

The chain uses TRBV30 and TRBJ2-7; D gene uncertain. The CDR3 is 12 amino acids. From germline, CDR1 is GTSNPN and CDR2 SVGIG (reference sequence). Deletions cut 5 bases from V and 5 bases from J, with 13 bases between. This CDR3 reads CAWSRRPNEQYF. The DNA for the CDR3 is TGTGCCTGGTCGAGGCGCCCCAACGAGCAGTACTTC.

V usage is TRBV6-6 and J usage is TRBJ2-1; 7 nucleotides agree with TRBD1. The CDR3 is made up of 14 amino acids. The V and J ends lost 2 bases and 2 bases, in that order; junction bases with no gene match: 0. CDR1 is MNHNY and CDR2 is SVGAGI in the germline V gene (reference sequence). The CDR3 sequence is CASSYDRAYNEQFF. DNA of the CDR3: TGTGCCAGCAGTTACGACAGGGCCTACAATGAGCAGTTCTTC.

This clone was observed a handful of times. The gene calls are TRBV6-1 and TRBJ1-2; 9 nucleotides agree with TRBD1. The CDR3 has 14 residues. The junction had 3 bases not matched to a gene; V was cut back by 5 bases and J by 2 bases. CDR1 is MNHNS and CDR2 is SASEGT in the germline V gene. The CDR3 DNA reads as TGTGCCAGCAGTACACAGGGGGCAAACTATGGCTACACCTTC. Protein sequence: CASSTQGANYGYTF.

V gene TRBV6-5 combines with J gene TRBJ2-7, with 8 bases lining up with TRBD1. Trimming took 6 bases from V and 4 from J; bases not matched to a gene: 5. Germline CDR1 and CDR2: MNHEY and SVGAGI. This CDR3 has 13 residues. Here the CDR3 reads CASRQGALYEQYF. The CDR3 bases are TGTGCCAGCAGGCAGGGGGCCTTATACGAGCAGTACTTC.

The chain has TRBV6-4 and TRBJ2-2; TRBD1 matches 9 bases. V shed 6 bases, J shed 4 bases, and the junction held 3 bases outside the gene matches. There are 14 residues in the CDR3. Germline V gene lookup returns CDR1 MRHNA and CDR2 SNTAGT. DNA of the CDR3: TGTGCCAGCAGGGACAGGGGCGGCACCGGGGAGCTGTTTTTT. As protein: CASRDRGGTGELFF.

This chain uses TRBV28 with TRBJ2-7; D may be TRBD1 (6 bases). This CDR3 has 14 amino acids. Trimming cost V 4 bases and J 3 bases, with 13 bases left between them. Germline lookup yields CDR1 MDHEN and CDR2 SYDVKM. The CDR3, as DNA: TGTGCCAGCAGTTCACCGGGACACCTCTACGAGCAGTACTTC. Protein product: CASSSPGHLYEQYF.

The rearrangement uses TRBV6-5 and TRBJ1-1; TRBD1 matches at 8 bases. The CDR3 contains 14 residues. With V trimmed by 11 bases and J by 3 bases, 11 bases remained unmatched. Germline V gives CDR1 MNHEY, CDR2 SVGAGI. In DNA, the CDR3 is TGTGCCTGCCACCCAGGGGGCCGGGACACTGAAGCTTTCTTT. Encoded protein: CACHPGGRDTEAFF.

This sequence joins TRBV27 and TRBJ1-2; D gene unclear. Per germline, CDR1 MNHEY and CDR2 SMNVEV (reference sequence). The CDR3 is 15 amino acids. V was trimmed by 4 bases and J by 4 bases, leaving 16 bases between them. Written as DNA, the CDR3 is TGTGCCAGCAGTTCCGCTACCGGGAATTTCTATGGCTACACCTTC. This sequence encodes CASSSATGNFYGYTF.

This chain uses TRBV5-1 with TRBJ1-1; D ambiguous. Trimming left V 4 bases short and J 1 base short, with 11 bases between. CDR1 is SGHRS and CDR2 is YFSETQ in the germline V gene. This CDR3 spans 14 amino acids. The CDR3 bases are TGCGCCAGCAGCCAGCCGGGAAGGAACACTGAAGCTTTCTTT. Its protein product is CASSQPGRNTEAFF.

V and J are TRBV19 and TRBJ2-1; a weak D match, TRBD2 (6 bases). Trimming removed 5 bases at V and 5 bases at J, with 13 bases between. The CDR3 has 14 amino acids. CDR1 is LNHDA, CDR2 SQIVND, per germline (reference sequence). For the CDR3, the DNA is TGTGCCAGTAGTGCGGAGGGCCCGAACAATGAGCAGTTCTTC. Translation: CASSAEGPNNEQFF.

The CDR3 reads CSVLAATYEQYF. The CDR3 DNA reads as TGCAGCGTTTTGGCGGCCACCTACGAGCAGTACTTC. The chain links TRBV29-1 to TRBJ2-7; no clear D gene. The CDR3 covers 12 residues. V shed 5 bases and J shed 2 bases, with 10 bases lying between them. Germline-derived CDR1 and CDR2 are SQVTM and ANQGSEA.

This sequence joins TRBV7-9 and TRBJ1-4, with TRBD1 as a possible D gene (5 bases). The CDR3 contains 13 residues. Between the trimmed V and J ends, which lost 7 bases and 4 bases, there was a span of 10 bases. Per the germline V gene, CDR1 is SEHNR and CDR2 is FQNEAQ (reference sequence). CDR3 sequence: CASMGGSNEKLFF. The CDR3 DNA reads TGTGCCAGCATGGGGGGGAGTAATGAAAAACTGTTTTTT.

This clone was seen more than once but under ten times. This chain uses TRBV7-9 with TRBJ2-3; a possible D gene is TRBD1 (6 bases). The CDR3 extends over 13 amino acids. Germline CDR1 is SEHNR and CDR2 is FQNEAQ (reference sequence). The V and J ends lost 2 bases and 5 bases respectively, with 8 bases between them. CDR3 nucleotide sequence: TGTGCCAGCAGCTTAACAGGGAGAGATACGCAGTATTTT. Amino acids: CASSLTGRDTQYF.

As regards this clone: A read error may produce the germline difference seen at one junction end. V gene TRBV7-9 combines with J gene TRBJ1-1; possibly TRBD1 for D (5 bases). This CDR3 is 13 amino acids long. CDR1 is SEHNR, CDR2 FQNEAQ, per germline (reference sequence). The CDR3 nucleotides are TGTTCCAGCCGGGGGGGGGTTCCAGGCGAAGCTTTCTTT. It encodes CSSRGGVPGEAFF.

The chain uses TRBV28 and TRBJ2-6; D is uncertain. Germline V gene lookup returns CDR1 MDHEN and CDR2 SYDVKM. Trimming pared 7 bases from V and 0 bases from J, leaving 13 bases between. The CDR3 runs to 16 residues. CDR3 region: CASTSIAASGANVLTF. The CDR3 coding sequence is TGTGCCAGCACAAGTATAGCCGCCTCTGGGGCCAACGTCCTGACTTTC.

The chain links TRBV7-9 to TRBJ2-1; TRBD2 agrees at 9 bases. Looked up from germline, CDR1 is SEHNR and CDR2 is FQNEAQ (reference sequence). The V segment lost 1 base and the J segment 8 bases; nucleotides outside the gene matches: 18. The CDR3 has 19 amino acids. Here the CDR3 DNA reads TGTGCCAGCAGCTTAGGAGCTAGGGGAGCCTGGGGACTAGCCGATGAGCAGTTCTTC. Translating gives CASSLGARGAWGLADEQFF.

This sequence joins TRBV9 and TRBJ1-1; D remains ambiguous. Deletions cut 0 bases from V and 6 bases from J, with 9 bases between. Germline V gives CDR1 SGDLS, CDR2 YYNGEE. This CDR3 is 13 amino acids long. CDR3 residues: CASSVVYRAEAFF. CDR3 DNA: TGTGCCAGCAGCGTAGTCTACAGAGCTGAAGCTTTCTTT.

This chain connects TRBV2 to TRBJ1-1; D gene ambiguous. Germline V gives CDR1 SNHLY, CDR2 FYNNEI. Trimming stripped 4 bases from V and 3 bases from J, with 12 bases between. CDR3 size: 14 residues. Written as DNA, the CDR3 is TGTGCCAGCAGTGTAACCCCGACTCACACTGAAGCTTTCTTT. Translating it yields CASSVTPTHTEAFF.

This chain joins TRBV27 and TRBJ2-1; a weak D match, TRBD2 (6 bases). The ends were cut back, 4 bases at V and 3 bases at J, with 22 bases in the middle. The CDR3 covers 18 residues. Germline CDR1 is MNHEY and CDR2 is SMNVEV (reference sequence). The DNA for the CDR3 is TGTGCCAGCAGTTCGCTTCCTTCACCCGGGACTGGCTACAATGAGCAGTTCTTC. It is translated as CASSSLPSPGTGYNEQFF.

CDR3 protein: CASSGGTGLSEAGYTF. Written as DNA, the CDR3 is TGTGCCAGCAGTGGAGGGACAGGGTTGAGTGAGGCTGGCTACACCTTC. The rearrangement links TRBV2 to TRBJ1-2; 9 nucleotides align to TRBD1. CDR1 SNHLY and CDR2 FYNNEI come from the germline V gene. The CDR3 length is 16 residues. V lost 4 bases, J lost 7 bases, and 13 bases stayed unmatched.

This clone was seen only once. The gene calls are TRBV6-1 and TRBJ2-1, with a possible D match to TRBD2 (5 bases). Germline V lookup: CDR1 MNHNS, CDR2 SASEGT. The V end lost 5 bases, the J end lost 6 bases, and 14 bases lay between the germline ends. The CDR3 covers 14 residues. In DNA form, the CDR3 reads TGTGCCAGCAGTAGACAAACTAGTGGCAATGAGCAGTTCTTC. It codes for CASSRQTSGNEQFF.